This section outlines one T cell receptor beta chain sequence together with its context. No cognate antigen has been identified for it. Base-call qualities are not available, and no considerably larger clone is one nucleotide away. The data belong to a study of blood T cell repertoires in COVID-19 (dated by TCRdb to between 2020 and 2021). At the level of the whole study: Samples covering the acute and convalescent phases of COVID-19 were provided by collaborators in the United States, Italy and Spain. Subjects who had been exposed to COVID-19, were actively infected with it, or had recovered from it provided the deeply sampled blood TCRbeta repertoires that made up the dataset. HLA class I and class II types, where available, came from metadata supplied by the sample provider rather than from assay-based typing. The samples were drawn from the first 160 participants of the ongoing ImmuneRACE study and from 1,254 subjects provided by 6 global collaborators. The repertoires were released in a freely available public database intended as a resource for research on the immune response to SARS-CoV-2. Sample metadata almost always included a de-identified subject ID, COVID-19 status, age in years and sex. The material from the prospective study consisted of cDNA or gDNA derived from T cells, B-cell-depleted T cells, or PBMCs. Beyond this particular receptor, the publication reports: The amount of clinical and demographic metadata varied by source and participant and was provided uncurated.

Another Seattle source contributed samples from volunteer blood donors who had recovered from COVID-19. The collaborating institutions used their own protocols to collect whole blood in K2EDTA tubes. For TCRbeta analysis, collaborators shipped samples in one of three forms: frozen whole blood, isolated PBMCs, or DNA extracted from either of those sample types. Trimming leaves V shorter by 11 bases and J shorter by 0 bases, with the junction holding 9 bases beyond the gene matches. CDR1 is given as MNHEY and CDR2 as SVGAGI, both from the germline V gene. The CDR3 goes from the cysteine to the phenylalanine over 15 residues. Solely the CDR3 DNA is kept, with 45 bases framed from the first base. TCRbeta CDR3 regions were amplified from genomic DNA using the immunoSEQ Assay, a bias-controlled multiplex PCR. As for how the authors treated the data: Within the assay, amplification of reference gene primers was used to estimate how many nucleated cells each sample contained. To quantify the absolute abundance of each unique TCRbeta CDR3 rearrangement, sequence reads were collapsed and filtered. For each sample, productive Simpson clonality was calculated as the square root of Simpson's diversity index over productive rearrangements. Here the immuneACCESS table is served through TCRdb, limited to in-frame sequences with V and J called. Missing clones are a known gap in these copies; in checked studies unresolved V genes cover under half, and the rest lacks a known reason. That table supplies the V and J calls and clone size; D and trimming were determined from the DNA. The sample yields around 280,000 clones; around 87% were counted once. The ten largest clones capture around 2.1% of the sample.

Input material: peripheral blood. The TCR was taken from a woman younger than 45 who had recovered from COVID-19. The rearrangement combines TRBV6-5 with TRBJ2-3; 9 bases in the middle match TRBD2. The nucleotide sequence reads TGTGCCGCCCATCAGCGGGGGGCTAGCACAGATACGCAGTATTTT. Its protein product is CAAHQRGASTDTQYF.